Below, 29 T cell receptor beta chains from the same sample are listed, as sequenced in a study of blood T cell repertoires in COVID-19 (dated by TCRdb to about 2020). The receptor library was made with the immunoSEQ multiplex PCR assay. TCRdb retrieved this table from immuneACCESS and kept in-frame rearrangements only. Not all clones are present; in checked studies, unresolved V genes account for under half, and no reason is known for the remainder. The sample contains under 300,000 clones, approximately 85% of them found a single time. The ten largest clones add up to 9.5% to 15% of the sample. Sequencing was carried out using peripheral blood. The receptors here all came from a woman in her fifties or sixties with active or convalescent COVID-19.

The chain combines TRBV11-3 with TRBJ2-5; 9 bases map to TRBD2. The CDR3 runs 17 residues. The V gene's germline CDR1 is SGHNT and CDR2 YENEEA. Germline trimming cut 1 base from V and 2 bases from J; bases unmatched to any gene: 8. Written as DNA, the CDR3 is TGTGCCAGCAGCTTAGTAACCTCAGCGGGGGGACAAGAGACCCAGTACTTC. Translated, it gives CASSLVTSAGGQETQYF.

The rearrangement uses TRBV12-3 or TRBV12-4 and TRBJ2-3; possibly TRBD2 for D (6 bases). The V end lost 4 bases, the J end lost 6 bases, and 11 bases lay between the germline ends. The CDR3 consists of 13 residues. The CDR3 spells CASSWGDEDTQYF. For the CDR3, the DNA is TGTGCCAGCAGTTGGGGGGATGAGGATACGCAGTATTTT.

This chain uses TRBV9 with TRBJ2-2; 7 nucleotides agree with TRBD1. This CDR3 spans 13 amino acids. The trim removed 5 bases at V and 7 bases at J, leaving 5 bases unmatched. Germline V CDR1 and CDR2: SGDLS, YYNGEE. The DNA of the CDR3 is TGTGCCAGCAGACCGACAGGGCTCGGGGAGCTGTTTTTT. This encodes CASRPTGLGELFF.

The V call is TRBV2, the J call TRBJ2-7, with TRBD2 matching 10 bases. The V and J ends lost 3 bases and 7 bases, in that order; junction bases with no gene match: 9. This CDR3 is 15 amino acids long. CDR1 and CDR2 (germline): SNHLY, FYNNEI. CDR3 residues: CASSDWLAGVSEQYF. The CDR3 DNA sequence: TGTGCCAGCAGTGATTGGCTAGCGGGGGTGAGTGAGCAGTACTTC.

This rearrangement joins TRBV18 to TRBJ2-7, with 9 bases matching TRBD1. The ends lost 3 bases at V and 3 bases at J; junction bases unmatched: 3. Per germline, CDR1 KGHSH and CDR2 LQKENI. The CDR3 consists of 14 residues. CDR3 region: CASSPRQGVYEQYF. CDR3 in DNA: TGTGCCAGCTCACCCCGACAGGGGGTCTACGAGCAGTACTTC. Using reference TRBV18 and TRBJ2-7 for the parts outside the CDR3, the full variable domain is NAGVMQNPRHLVRRRGQEARLRCSPMKGHSHVYWYRQLPEEGLKFMVYLQKENIIDESGMPKERFSAEFPKEGPSILRIQQVVRGDSAAYFCASSPRQGVYEQYFGPGTRLTVT.

V gene TRBV6-5 combines with J gene TRBJ2-7; 9 positions match TRBD2. The J segment lost 10 bases and the V segment lost 4 bases, leaving 17 bases of the junction unmatched. Germline-derived CDR1 and CDR2 are MNHEY and SVGAGI. The CDR3 sequence is 16 residues long. CDR3 sequence: CASSSPRIAGAEAQYF. The CDR3 nucleotides are TGTGCCAGCAGTTCCCCCAGAATAGCGGGGGCCGAGGCACAGTACTTC.

The chain is built from TRBV7-9 and TRBJ1-2; D remains unclear. This CDR3 has 16 amino acids. Germline assignment: CDR1 SEHNR and CDR2 FQNEAQ (reference sequence). The germline V and J ends were trimmed by 4 bases and 5 bases, with 20 bases remaining between them. As DNA, the CDR3 is TGTGCCAGCAGCTCGGGAGTCTCCCAAGGAGCTTATGGCTACACCTTC. This encodes CASSSGVSQGAYGYTF. Together with reference TRBV7-9 and TRBJ1-2, the CDR3 gives the full variable domain: DTGVSQNPRHKITKRGQNVTFRCDPISEHNRLYWYRQTLGQGPEFLTYFQNEAQLEKSRLLSDRFSAERPKGSFSTLEIQRTEQGDSAMYLCASSSGVSQGAYGYTFGSGTRLTVV.

A note on this clone: One end of the junction is discordant with germline, which a read error may explain. The V and J genes are TRBV12-3 or TRBV12-4 and TRBJ2-1; 7 bases align to TRBD1. CDR3 length: 11 residues. In DNA form, the CDR3 reads TGTTCCAGCAGCACAGGGGACAGGCAGTTCTTC. Amino acids: CSSSTGDRQFF.

This chain uses TRBV5-1 with TRBJ2-7; TRBD1 matches at 7 bases. The CDR3 is 12 residues long. V lost 3 bases and J lost 4; bases outside the gene matches: 1. Germline CDR1 is SGHRS and CDR2 is YFSETQ. CDR3 loop: CASSWDSYEQYF. CDR3 DNA: TGCGCCAGCAGCTGGGACAGTTACGAGCAGTACTTC.

The rearrangement uses TRBV7-3 and TRBJ2-3; D is possibly TRBD1 (6 bases). Trimming took off 5 bases at V and 6 bases at J, with 27 bases between the two ends. The CDR3 loop spans 18 amino acids. CDR1 SGHTA and CDR2 FQGTGA come from the germline V gene. DNA for the CDR3: TGTGCCAGCAGCAGAAGGGGGAGCGGAGTCGAGGTGGTGGATACGCAGTATTTT. This codes for CASSRRGSGVEVVDTQYF.

This clone was recorded only once. The J gene is TRBJ1-1, the V gene TRBV18; D possibly corresponds to TRBD1 (5 bases). The CDR3 consists of 16 residues. V was cut by 1 base and J by 1 base, with 13 bases left in between. Germline CDR1 and CDR2: KGHSH and LQKENI. CDR3: CASSPLTGLRNTEAFF. The CDR3 DNA reads TGTGCCAGCTCACCACTTACGGGACTGAGGAACACTGAAGCTTTCTTT.

This chain joins TRBV11-2 and TRBJ1-1, with D possibly TRBD1 on 6 matching bases. V was shortened by 5 bases and J by 5 bases, with 15 bases between the two germline ends. This CDR3 is 14 amino acids long. Per germline, CDR1 SGHAT and CDR2 FQNNGV. The CDR3 DNA reads as TGTGCCAGCAGCCTAGGGTTGAGGGGGACTGAAGCTTTCTTT. As protein: CASSLGLRGTEAFF.

The V gene is TRBV9, the J gene TRBJ2-7; a weak D match, TRBD2 (7 bases). The CDR3 is made up of 19 amino acids. Germline CDR1 reads SGDLS; CDR2 reads YYNGEE. V lost 4 bases to trimming and J lost 2 bases, with 28 bases between them. The CDR3 protein is CASSRSRHLRGGTPYEQYF. CDR3 DNA sequence: TGTGCCAGCAGCCGTAGCCGCCACCTGAGGGGGGGGACACCCTACGAGCAGTACTTC.

The chain couples TRBV20-1 to TRBJ2-7, with D tentatively TRBD2 (5 bases). V was clipped by 3 bases and J by 8 bases, with 11 bases between them. The germline V gene encodes CDR1 DFQATT and CDR2 SNEGSKA (reference sequence). The CDR3 spans 11 residues. The CDR3 here is CSAREEIKQYF. The CDR3 region has the DNA TGCAGTGCTAGGGAGGAAATTAAGCAGTACTTC.

Here the CDR3 DNA reads TGTGCCAGCACCTCGGGGACAGATACGCAGTATTTT. It is translated as CASTSGTDTQYF. The chain has TRBV27 and TRBJ2-3, with D tentatively TRBD2 (5 bases). V lost 7 bases to trimming and J lost 3 bases, with 8 bases between them. This CDR3 has 12 residues. Germline values: CDR1 MNHEY, CDR2 SMNVEV (reference sequence).

This chain joins TRBV5-1 and TRBJ2-7; 7 bases line up with TRBD1. The germline V gene has CDR1 SGHRS and CDR2 YFSETQ. Trimming took 4 bases from V and 9 from J; bases not matched to a gene: 10. The CDR3 is made up of 13 amino acids. The CDR3 DNA is TGCGCCAGCAGCACCGACAGGGAATCGGTGCAGTACTTC. It is translated as CASSTDRESVQYF.

This clone appeared a single time. The genes are TRBV12-3 or TRBV12-4 and TRBJ1-1; weak D call: TRBD1 (5 bases). The CDR3 totals 13 residues. Trimming left V 3 bases short and J 4 bases short, with 9 bases between. CDR3 DNA sequence: TGTGCCAGCAGTTTTTCCAGGGCCACTGAAGCTTTCTTT. This sequence encodes CASSFSRATEAFF.

This chain connects TRBV6-6 to TRBJ1-3; 12 bases map to TRBD1. Trimming took 4 bases from V and 6 from J; bases not matched to a gene: 1. CDR3 size: 14 residues. Germline V lookup: CDR1 MNHNY, CDR2 SVGAGI (reference sequence). The CDR3 loop is CASSWGQGANTIYF. Written as DNA, the CDR3 is TGTGCCAGCAGTTGGGGACAGGGGGCAAACACCATATATTTT.

The rearrangement links TRBV29-1 to TRBJ2-3; TRBD2 matches 9 bases. This CDR3 contains 15 residues. In germline, CDR1 is SQVTM, CDR2 ANQGSEA. J was trimmed by 2 bases and V by 2 bases; bases with no gene match: 5. CDR3 nucleotide sequence: TGCAGCGTTGAACTAGCGGGAATAACCACAGATACGCAGTATTTT. Its protein is CSVELAGITTDTQYF.

The chain recombines TRBV6-7 with TRBJ2-3, with a weak D call TRBD1 (5 bases). TRBV6-7 is assigned to the ORF class and has an uncertain function. This CDR3 contains 20 residues. V was cut by 0 bases and J by 3 bases, with 25 bases left in between. The DNA of the CDR3 is TGTGCCAGCAGTTACTCGAAATGGCAGGGCCACTCCCGACGGACAGATACGCAGTATTTT. Its translation is CASSYSKWQGHSRRTDTQYF.

Concerning this clone itself: At one end, the junction sequence differs from germline, possibly due to a read error. V and J are TRBV6-5 and TRBJ1-3, with 9 bases identical to TRBD1. The CDR3 has 13 amino acids. Germline assignment: CDR1 MNHEY and CDR2 SVGAGI. DNA for the CDR3: TGTGCCAGCAGCCCGAAGTCCCCGGACAGGGGAGATTTT. Amino acids: CASSPKSPDRGDF.

The chain has TRBV5-1 and TRBJ2-4; 8 bases are shared with TRBD2. The CDR3 runs to 15 residues. J lost 5 bases, V lost 0 bases, and 4 bases had no gene match. The germline gives CDR1 SGHRS, CDR2 YFSETQ. The CDR3 here is CASSLEPGLENIQYF. As DNA, the CDR3 is TGCGCCAGCAGCTTGGAACCGGGACTAGAAAACATTCAGTACTTC.

There are a few counts of this clone. This chain connects TRBV19 to TRBJ1-6, with TRBD1 identical over 7 bases. CDR1 is LNHDA and CDR2 is SQIVND in the germline V gene (reference sequence). V lost 7 bases to trimming and J lost 2 bases; unmatched junction nucleotides: 8. This CDR3 is 16 amino acids long. CDR3 coding DNA: TGTGCCAGTACCTCGACAGGGACGACCTATAATTCACCCCTCCACTTT. The encoded protein is CASTSTGTTYNSPLHF.

The V and J genes are TRBV6-5 and TRBJ2-5; 9 positions match TRBD1. This CDR3 contains 13 residues. V trimming: 2 bases; J trimming: 5 bases; junction bases outside the gene matches: 0. Germline CDR1 is MNHEY and CDR2 is SVGAGI. The CDR3 reads CASSYDRGETQYF. In nucleotides, the CDR3 is TGTGCCAGCAGTTACGACAGGGGGGAGACCCAGTACTTC.

The rearrangement uses TRBV9 and TRBJ1-2, with D hard to call. The CDR3 length is 13 residues. V lost 4 bases and J 8 bases, leaving 15 bases between the germline ends. In germline, CDR1 is SGDLS, CDR2 YYNGEE. CDR3 sequence: CASSLREGRGYTF. The CDR3 nucleotides read TGTGCCAGCAGCCTCAGAGAGGGCCGGGGCTACACCTTC. The variable domain in full, completed from reference TRBV9 and TRBJ1-2, reads DSGVTQTPKHLITATGQRVTLRCSPRSGDLSVYWYQQSLDQGLQFLIQYYNGEERAKGNILERFSAQQFPDLHSELNLSSLELGDSALYFCASSLREGRGYTFGSGTRLTVV.

The gene calls are TRBV18 and TRBJ1-2; TRBD1 agrees at 12 bases. V lost 3 bases and J lost 4; bases outside the gene matches: 9. The CDR3 has 17 residues. Per the germline V gene, CDR1 is KGHSH and CDR2 is LQKENI. The CDR3 nucleotides read TGTGCCAGCTCACCGGGACAGGGGGCGACCTTAGGCTATGGCTACACCTTC. Translation gives CASSPGQGATLGYGYTF.

The genes are TRBV5-5 and TRBJ2-3; possibly TRBD2 for D (7 bases). Germline CDR1 reads SGHKS; CDR2 reads YYEKEE (reference sequence). Trimming removed 1 base from V and 6 bases from J, with 15 bases in between. CDR3 length: 15 residues. This CDR3 is CASSLTLGGPDTQYF. The CDR3 coding sequence is TGTGCCAGCAGCTTGACCTTGGGGGGGCCGGATACGCAGTATTTT.

CDR3 bases: TGCGCCAGCAGCCAAGTTGCGGAGACAGTTTACGAGCAGTACTTC. Protein sequence: CASSQVAETVYEQYF. This chain connects TRBV4-1 to TRBJ2-7; D perhaps matches TRBD1 (5 bases). This CDR3 has 15 amino acids. Trimming removed 1 base at V and 4 bases at J, with 14 bases between. Germline V CDR1 and CDR2: MGHRA, YSYEKL.

This rearrangement joins TRBV21-1 to TRBJ2-3; no DNA check was done on the table's D call, TRBD2. TRBV21-1 is assigned pseudogene status. The CDR3 extends over 18 amino acids. The CDR3 loop reads CASSKGTSGAFGTDTQYF. The CDR3 DNA sequence: TGTGCCAGCAGCAAAGGGACTAGCGGGGCCTTCGGGACAGATACGCAGTATTTT.